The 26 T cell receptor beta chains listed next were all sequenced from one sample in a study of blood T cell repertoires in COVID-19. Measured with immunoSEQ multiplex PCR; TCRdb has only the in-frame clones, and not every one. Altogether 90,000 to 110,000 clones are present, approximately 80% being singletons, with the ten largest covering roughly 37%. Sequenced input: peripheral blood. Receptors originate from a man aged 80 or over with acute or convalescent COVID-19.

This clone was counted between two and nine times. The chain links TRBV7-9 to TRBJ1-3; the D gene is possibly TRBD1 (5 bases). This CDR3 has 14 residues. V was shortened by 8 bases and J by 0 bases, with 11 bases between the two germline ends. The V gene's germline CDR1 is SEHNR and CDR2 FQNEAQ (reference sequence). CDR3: CASSSGVSGNTIYF. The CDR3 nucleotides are TGTGCCAGCTCCTCGGGGGTCTCTGGAAACACCATATATTTT. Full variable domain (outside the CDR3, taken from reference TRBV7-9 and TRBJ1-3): DTGVSQNPRHKITKRGQNVTFRCDPISEHNRLYWYRQTLGQGPEFLTYFQNEAQLEKSRLLSDRFSAERPKGSFSTLEIQRTEQGDSAMYLCASSSGVSGNTIYFGEGSWLTVV.

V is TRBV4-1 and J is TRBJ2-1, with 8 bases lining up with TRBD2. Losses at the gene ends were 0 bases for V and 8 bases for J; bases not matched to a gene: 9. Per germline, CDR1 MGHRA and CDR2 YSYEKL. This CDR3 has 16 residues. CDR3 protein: CASSQEGSGSWYEQFF. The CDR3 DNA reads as TGCGCCAGCAGCCAAGAAGGCAGCGGGAGTTGGTATGAGCAGTTCTTC.

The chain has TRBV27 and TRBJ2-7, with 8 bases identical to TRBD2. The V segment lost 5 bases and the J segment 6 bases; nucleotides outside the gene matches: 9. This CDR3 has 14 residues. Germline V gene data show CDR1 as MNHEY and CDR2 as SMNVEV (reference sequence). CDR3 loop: CASSPNGLASEQYF. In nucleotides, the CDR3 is TGTGCCAGCAGTCCCAACGGACTAGCATCCGAGCAGTACTTC.

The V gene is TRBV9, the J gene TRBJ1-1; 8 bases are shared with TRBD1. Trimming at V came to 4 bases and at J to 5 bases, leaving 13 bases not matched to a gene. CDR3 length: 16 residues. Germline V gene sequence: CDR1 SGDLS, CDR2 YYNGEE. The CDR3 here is CASSPQVSRGPTEAFF. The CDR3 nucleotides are TGTGCCAGCAGCCCCCAGGTGTCCAGGGGGCCTACTGAAGCTTTCTTT.

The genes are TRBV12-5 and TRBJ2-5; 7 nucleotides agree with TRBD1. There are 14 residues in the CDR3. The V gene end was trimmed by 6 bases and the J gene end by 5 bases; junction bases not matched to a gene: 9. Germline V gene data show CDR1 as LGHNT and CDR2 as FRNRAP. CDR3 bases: TGTGCTAGTGGCCAAACAGGGGTGGGCGAGACCCAGTACTTC. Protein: CASGQTGVGETQYF.

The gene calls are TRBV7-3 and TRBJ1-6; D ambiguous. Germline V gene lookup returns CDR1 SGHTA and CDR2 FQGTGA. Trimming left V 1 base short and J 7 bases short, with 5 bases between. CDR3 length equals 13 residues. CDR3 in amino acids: CASSLMRNSPLHF. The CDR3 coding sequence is TGTGCCAGCAGCTTAATGCGAAATTCACCCCTCCACTTT.

The CDR3: CASSLGTGDSPLHF. The CDR3 DNA is TGCGCCAGCAGCTTGGGGACAGGGGATTCACCCCTCCACTTT. V usage is TRBV5-1 and J usage is TRBJ1-6; 9 bases are shared with TRBD1. V gave up 0 bases and J gave up 8 bases; unmatched junction bases: 0. CDR1 SGHRS and CDR2 YFSETQ come from the germline V gene. This CDR3 has 14 amino acids.

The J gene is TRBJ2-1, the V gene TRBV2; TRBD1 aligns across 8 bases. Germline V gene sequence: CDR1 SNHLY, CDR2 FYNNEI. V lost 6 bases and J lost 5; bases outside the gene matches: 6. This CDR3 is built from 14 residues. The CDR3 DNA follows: TGTGCCAGCAGACCGGGACAGGCTAACAATGAGCAGTTCTTC. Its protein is CASRPGQANNEQFF.

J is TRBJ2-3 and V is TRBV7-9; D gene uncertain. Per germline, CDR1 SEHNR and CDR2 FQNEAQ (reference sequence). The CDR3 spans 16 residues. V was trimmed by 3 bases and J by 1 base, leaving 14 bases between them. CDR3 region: CASSFIGGIGTDTQYF. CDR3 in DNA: TGTGCCAGCAGCTTTATAGGCGGAATTGGCACAGATACGCAGTATTTT. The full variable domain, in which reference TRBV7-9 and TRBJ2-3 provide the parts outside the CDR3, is DTGVSQNPRHKITKRGQNVTFRCDPISEHNRLYWYRQTLGQGPEFLTYFQNEAQLEKSRLLSDRFSAERPKGSFSTLEIQRTEQGDSAMYLCASSFIGGIGTDTQYFGPGTRLTVL.

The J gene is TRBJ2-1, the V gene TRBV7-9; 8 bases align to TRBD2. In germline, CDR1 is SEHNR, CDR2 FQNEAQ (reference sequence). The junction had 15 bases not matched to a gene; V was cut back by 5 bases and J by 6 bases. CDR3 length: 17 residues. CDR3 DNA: TGTGCCAGCAGCACCCCCCCGGGGGTAGCGGGAATCAATGAGCAGTTCTTC. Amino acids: CASSTPPGVAGINEQFF. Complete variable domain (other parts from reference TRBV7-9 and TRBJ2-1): DTGVSQNPRHKITKRGQNVTFRCDPISEHNRLYWYRQTLGQGPEFLTYFQNEAQLEKSRLLSDRFSAERPKGSFSTLEIQRTEQGDSAMYLCASSTPPGVAGINEQFFGPGTRLTVL.

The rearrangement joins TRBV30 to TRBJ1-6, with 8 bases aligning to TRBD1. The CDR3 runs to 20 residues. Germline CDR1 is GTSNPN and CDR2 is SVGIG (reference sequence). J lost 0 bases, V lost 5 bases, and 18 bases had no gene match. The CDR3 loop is CAWGRDRGDFMSSYNSPLHF. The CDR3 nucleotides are TGTGCCTGGGGGAGAGACAGGGGCGACTTCATGAGCTCCTATAATTCACCCCTCCACTTT.

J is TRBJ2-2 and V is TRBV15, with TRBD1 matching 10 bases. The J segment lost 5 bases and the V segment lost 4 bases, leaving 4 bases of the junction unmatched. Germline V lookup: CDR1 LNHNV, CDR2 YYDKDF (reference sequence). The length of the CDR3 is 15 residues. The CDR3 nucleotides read TGTGCCACCAGCACCGGACAGGGGGGGACCGGGGAGCTGTTTTTT. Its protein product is CATSTGQGGTGELFF.

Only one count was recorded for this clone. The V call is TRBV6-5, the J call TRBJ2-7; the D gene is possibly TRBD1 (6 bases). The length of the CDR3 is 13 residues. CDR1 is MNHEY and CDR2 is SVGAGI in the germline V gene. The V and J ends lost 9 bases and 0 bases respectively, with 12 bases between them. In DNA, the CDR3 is TGTGCCAGTCGGACAGCGAGCTCCTACGAGCAGTACTTC. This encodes CASRTASSYEQYF.

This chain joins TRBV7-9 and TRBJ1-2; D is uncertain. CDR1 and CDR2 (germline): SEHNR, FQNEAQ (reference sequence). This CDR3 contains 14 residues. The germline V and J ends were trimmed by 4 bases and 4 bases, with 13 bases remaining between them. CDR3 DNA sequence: TGTGCCAGCAGCTATACGGGAGTCATCTATGGCTACACCTTC. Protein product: CASSYTGVIYGYTF. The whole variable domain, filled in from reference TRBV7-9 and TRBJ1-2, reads DTGVSQNPRHKITKRGQNVTFRCDPISEHNRLYWYRQTLGQGPEFLTYFQNEAQLEKSRLLSDRFSAERPKGSFSTLEIQRTEQGDSAMYLCASSYTGVIYGYTFGSGTRLTVV.

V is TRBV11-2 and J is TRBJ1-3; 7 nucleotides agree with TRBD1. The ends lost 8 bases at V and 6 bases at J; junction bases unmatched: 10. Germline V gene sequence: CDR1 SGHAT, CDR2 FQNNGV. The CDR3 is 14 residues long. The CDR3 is CASAEGGRANTIYF. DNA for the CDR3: TGTGCCAGCGCTGAAGGGGGCCGAGCAAACACCATATATTTT.

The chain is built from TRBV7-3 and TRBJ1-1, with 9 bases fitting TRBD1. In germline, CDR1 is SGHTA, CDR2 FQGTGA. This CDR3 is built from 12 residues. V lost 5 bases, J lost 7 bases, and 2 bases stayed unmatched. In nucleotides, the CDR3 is TGTGCCAGCAGCCCGGGACAGGGTGAAGCTTTCTTT. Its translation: CASSPGQGEAFF. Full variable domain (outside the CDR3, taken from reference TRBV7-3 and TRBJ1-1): GAGVSQTPSNKVTEKGKYVELRCDPISGHTALYWYRQSLGQGPEFLIYFQGTGAADDSGLPNDRFFAVRPEGSVSTLKIQRTERGDSAVYLCASSPGQGEAFFGQGTRLTVV.

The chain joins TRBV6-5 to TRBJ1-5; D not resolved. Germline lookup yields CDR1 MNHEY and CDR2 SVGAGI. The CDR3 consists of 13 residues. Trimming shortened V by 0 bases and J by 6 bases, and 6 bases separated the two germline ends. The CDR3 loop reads CASSYSSGQPQHF. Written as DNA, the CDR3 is TGTGCCAGCAGTTACTCGAGTGGTCAGCCCCAGCATTTT.

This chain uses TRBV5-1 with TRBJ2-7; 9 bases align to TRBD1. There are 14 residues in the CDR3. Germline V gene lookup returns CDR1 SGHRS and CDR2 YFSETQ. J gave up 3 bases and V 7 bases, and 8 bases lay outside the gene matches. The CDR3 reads CASSRQGENYEQYF. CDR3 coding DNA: TGCGCCAGCTCTAGACAGGGGGAGAACTACGAGCAGTACTTC.

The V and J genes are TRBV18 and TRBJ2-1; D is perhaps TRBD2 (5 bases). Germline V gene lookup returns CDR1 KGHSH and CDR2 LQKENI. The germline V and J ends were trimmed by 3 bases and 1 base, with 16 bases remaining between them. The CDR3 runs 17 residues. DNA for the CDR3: TGTGCCAGCTCACCCCCTTCTTTTAGCGTTTCCTACAATGAGCAGTTCTTC. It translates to CASSPPSFSVSYNEQFF.

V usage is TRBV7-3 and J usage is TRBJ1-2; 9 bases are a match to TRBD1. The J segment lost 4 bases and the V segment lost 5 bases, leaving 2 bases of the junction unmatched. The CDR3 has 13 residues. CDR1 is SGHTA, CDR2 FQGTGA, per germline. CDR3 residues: CASSRQGVYGYTF. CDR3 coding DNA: TGTGCCAGCAGCCGACAGGGGGTCTATGGCTACACCTTC.

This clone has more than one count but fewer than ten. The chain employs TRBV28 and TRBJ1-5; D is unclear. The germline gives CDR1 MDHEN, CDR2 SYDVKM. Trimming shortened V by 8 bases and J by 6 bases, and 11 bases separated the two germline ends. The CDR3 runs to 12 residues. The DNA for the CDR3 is TGTGCCAGCTCTGTCGCGGTTCAGCCCCAGCATTTT. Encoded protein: CASSVAVQPQHF.

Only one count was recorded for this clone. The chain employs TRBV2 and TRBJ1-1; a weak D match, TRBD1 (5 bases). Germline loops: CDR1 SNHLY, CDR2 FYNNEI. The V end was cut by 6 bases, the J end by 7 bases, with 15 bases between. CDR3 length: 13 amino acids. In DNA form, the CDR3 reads TGTGCCAGCAGGCCACGACAGACCTTTGAAGCTTTCTTT. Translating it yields CASRPRQTFEAFF.

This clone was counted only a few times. CDR3 coding DNA: TGTGCCAGCAGTCGACAGGGGACAGATACGCAGTATTTT. Its protein is CASSRQGTDTQYF. V is TRBV6-2 or TRBV6-3 and J is TRBJ2-3; 8 bases map to TRBD1. CDR3 length: 13 amino acids. Germline CDR1 is MNHEY and CDR2 is SVGEGT. V was pared by 5 bases and J by 3 bases, with 1 base of the junction left unmatched.

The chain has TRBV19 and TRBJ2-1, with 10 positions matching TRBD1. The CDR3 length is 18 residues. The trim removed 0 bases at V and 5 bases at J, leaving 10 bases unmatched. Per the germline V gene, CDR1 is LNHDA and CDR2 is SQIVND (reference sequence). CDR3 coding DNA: TGTGCCAGTAGTATAGATTCGTCCGGGACAGGGGCTAACAATGAGCAGTTCTTC. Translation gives CASSIDSSGTGANNEQFF.

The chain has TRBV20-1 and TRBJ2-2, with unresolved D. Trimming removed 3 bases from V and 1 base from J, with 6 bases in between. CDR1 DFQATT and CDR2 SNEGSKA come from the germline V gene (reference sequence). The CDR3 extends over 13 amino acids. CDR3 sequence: CSASRENTGELFF. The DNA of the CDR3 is TGCAGTGCTAGTCGCGAGAACACCGGGGAGCTGTTTTTT.

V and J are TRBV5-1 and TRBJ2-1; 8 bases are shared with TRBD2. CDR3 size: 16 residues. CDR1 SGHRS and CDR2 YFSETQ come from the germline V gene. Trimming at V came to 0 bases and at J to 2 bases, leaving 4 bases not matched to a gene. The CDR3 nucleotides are TGCGCCAGCAGCTTGGGAGCGGGAGAGGCCTACAATGAGCAGTTCTTC. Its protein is CASSLGAGEAYNEQFF.